Detailed here is one T cell receptor beta chain. The sample belongs to a study of cytomegalovirus exposure and HLA in healthy donors. Both 60 Vbeta primers and 13 Jbeta primers went into the PCR. Assay: immunoSEQ multiplex PCR; the TCRdb copy retains only in-frame clones and omits some. Of 110,000 to 150,000 clones listed, about 70% are singletons. The sequence derives from a woman between 55 and 75 years old in good health and CMV-seropositive. Sequenced material: PBMCs.

CDR3 protein: CASSRPTSYEQYF. In DNA, the CDR3 is TGTGCCAGCAGCCGCCCTACCTCATACGAGCAGTACTTC. The chain couples TRBV5-4 to TRBJ2-7; no reliable D call. Germline CDR1 SGHNT, CDR2 YYREEE (reference sequence). This CDR3 contains 13 residues. With 4 bases removed from V and 4 bases from J, the gap between germline ends came to 12 bases.